One and the same sample provided the 11 T cell receptor beta chains below, sequenced in a study of T-cell reconstitution after alpha-beta-depleted transplantation in children. The library targeted TCRbeta and was prepared with unique molecular identifiers. In TCRdb, the PCR reads were re-called with MiXCR into one record per CDR3 protein. The sample lists about 130,000 distinct CDR3 sequences, roughly 9% occurring once. Material: PBMCs, mostly from graft donor cells, obtained 180 days after TCRalphabeta/CD19-depleted stem cell transplant. These receptors all stem from a girl under three years old who had a stem cell transplant for combined immunodeficiency, so the T cells may come from the graft donor.

The CDR3 loop is CSARDGHSVYNEQFF. The CDR3 DNA reads TGCAGTGCTAGAGATGGTCATAGCGTTTACAATGAGCAGTTCTTC. The chain employs TRBV20-1 and TRBJ2-1, with a tentative D call TRBD2 (5 bases). V lost 0 bases and J lost 4, with 13 bases in between. Per germline, CDR1 DFQATT and CDR2 SNEGSKA (reference sequence). The CDR3 sequence is 15 residues long.

The rearrangement joins TRBV6-2 or TRBV6-3 to TRBJ2-1; D remains unclear. V lost 6 bases to trimming and J lost 3 bases, with 12 bases between them. The CDR3 consists of 14 residues. Germline-derived CDR1 and CDR2 are MNHEY and SVGEGT. CDR3 sequence (DNA): TGTGCCAGCAGCCCTGGTAGTAACTACAATGAGCAGTTCTTC. Its translation: CASSPGSNYNEQFF.

V usage is TRBV11-1 and J usage is TRBJ2-3; 11 bases match TRBD2. V lost 3 bases and J lost 0; bases outside the gene matches: 11. The CDR3 consists of 19 residues. The germline V gene encodes CDR1 SGHAT and CDR2 FQDESV (reference sequence). DNA of the CDR3: TGTGCCAGCAGCTTCCGGCTAGCGGGAGGCTGGACTAGCACAGATACGCAGTATTTT. Protein product: CASSFRLAGGWTSTDTQYF.

The V and J genes are TRBV6-5 and TRBJ2-2; D is unresolved. This CDR3 spans 13 amino acids. V was cut by 7 bases and J by 7 bases, with 13 bases left in between. Germline CDR1 reads MNHEY; CDR2 reads SVGAGI. CDR3 DNA sequence: TGTGCCAGCACCCCAGACCATGGCGGGGAGCTGTTTTTT. Translating gives CASTPDHGGELFF.

This clonotype was picked up many times. The chain combines TRBV12-3 or TRBV12-4 with TRBJ1-1; D is possibly TRBD1 (5 bases). Trimming took off 8 bases at V and 4 bases at J, with 20 bases between the two ends. This CDR3 has 15 amino acids. CDR3 sequence reads: CASALGWGHSTEAFF. The CDR3 DNA reads as TGTGCCAGCGCCTTAGGATGGGGCCATAGCACTGAAGCTTTCTTT.

This clonotype was counted a few times. The chain joins TRBV29-1 to TRBJ2-5; 7 nucleotides align to TRBD2. This CDR3 is 14 amino acids long. Germline loops: CDR1 SQVTM, CDR2 ANQGSEA. Losses at the gene ends were 3 bases for V and 5 bases for J; bases not matched to a gene: 9. The CDR3 here is CSVDGRGSMETQYF. In DNA form, the CDR3 reads TGCAGCGTTGATGGGCGCGGGAGTATGGAGACCCAGTACTTC.

The chain is built from TRBV6-2 or TRBV6-3 and TRBJ1-2; 7 bases map to TRBD1. The V gene's germline CDR1 is MNHEY and CDR2 SVGEGT. The CDR3 contains 12 residues. V lost 7 bases to trimming and J lost 6 bases; unmatched junction nucleotides: 5. CDR3 sequence reads: CASTLTGNGYTF. For the CDR3, the DNA is TGTGCCAGCACTCTGACAGGGAATGGCTACACCTTC.

The rearrangement links TRBV4-3 to TRBJ2-1; TRBD2 matches at 13 bases. The V segment lost 0 bases and the J segment 10 bases; nucleotides outside the gene matches: 9. The CDR3 contains 17 residues. The germline CDR1 and CDR2 sequences are LGHNA and YSLEER. For the CDR3, the DNA is TGCGCCAGCAGCCAAGATCTTGGACTAGCGGGAGATTGGGAGCAGTTCTTC. This encodes CASSQDLGLAGDWEQFF.

This clonotype came up a few times. The V call is TRBV28, the J call TRBJ2-5; 10 bases line up with TRBD1. This CDR3 is 15 amino acids long. V dropped 6 bases and J dropped 5; count of bases not matched to a gene: 9. From germline, CDR1 is MDHEN and CDR2 SYDVKM. The CDR3 sequence: CASRSMGQGMETQYF. The CDR3, as DNA: TGTGCCAGCAGATCAATGGGACAGGGGATGGAGACCCAGTACTTC.

This clonotype was seen ten or more times. The J gene is TRBJ2-2, the V gene TRBV29-1; unclear D gene. Germline assignment: CDR1 SQVTM and CDR2 ANQGSEA. V was shortened by 3 bases and J by 4 bases, with 6 bases between the two germline ends. The CDR3 loop spans 12 amino acids. The CDR3 bases are TGCAGCGTTGACCAGAGCACCGGGGAGCTGTTTTTT. Protein: CSVDQSTGELFF.

This clonotype was seen a few times. The V and J genes are TRBV20-1 and TRBJ2-3; D could derive from TRBD1 or TRBD2 (6 bases each). V was cut by 5 bases and J by 4 bases, with 16 bases left in between. Per the germline V gene, CDR1 is DFQATT and CDR2 is SNEGSKA (reference sequence). The CDR3 totals 14 residues. The CDR3 DNA reads TGCAGTGCTTGGGGGGCAAATCTAGCAGATACGCAGTATTTT. Its translation is CSAWGANLADTQYF.